This TCR beta chain was sequenced for a study of control samples from healthy donors and cancer patients. Assay used: immunoSEQ multiplex PCR; TCRdb lists only in-frame clones, some missing. The sample has several thousand clones; roughly 90% are singletons. The CDR3 consists of 11 residues. V was cut by 8 bases and J by 13 bases, with 12 bases left in between. The germline V gene has CDR1 LNHDA and CDR2 SQIVND (reference sequence). The clonotype comes from a man aged 60 to 75 with colorectal cancer. The sequenced sample consisted of PBMCs. This chain joins TRBV19 and TRBJ1-6; D call uncertain. The CDR3 coding sequence is TGTGCCAGTTCCATCCCGGATCCCCTCCACTTT. Its translation is CASSIPDPLHF.